The 30 T cell receptor beta chains below were found in one sample sequenced in a study of cytomegalovirus exposure and HLA in healthy donors. PCR primers comprised 60 Vbeta and 13 Jbeta primers. Generated by immunoSEQ multiplex PCR, the TCRdb table keeps only in-frame clones and is missing some. The sample has more than 80,000 clones; about four fifths are singletons. The specimen sequenced was PBMCs. These receptors originate from a female donor in good health and CMV-seropositive.

The chain uses TRBV5-1 and TRBJ2-7; possibly TRBD2 for D (6 bases). The CDR3 has 14 amino acids. V shed 4 bases and J shed 3 bases, with 14 bases lying between them. Germline CDR1 is SGHRS and CDR2 is YFSETQ. The chain's CDR3 is CASSTGLDIYEQYF. As DNA, the CDR3 is TGCGCCAGCAGCACGGGACTGGACATCTACGAGCAGTACTTC.

This chain links TRBV6-5 with TRBJ2-3; 7 bases agree with TRBD2. The CDR3 consists of 15 residues. V shed 2 bases and J 1 base; nucleotides not matched to a gene: 3. Germline CDR1 reads MNHEY; CDR2 reads SVGAGI. The CDR3 region has the DNA TGTGCCAGCAGTTACCCGGCGGGGGGCACAGATACGCAGTATTTT. Amino acids: CASSYPAGGTDTQYF.

The gene calls are TRBV6-5 and TRBJ1-2; TRBD1 agrees at 8 bases. The germline V gene encodes CDR1 MNHEY and CDR2 SVGAGI. The CDR3 extends over 16 amino acids. V dropped 4 bases and J dropped 4; count of bases not matched to a gene: 11. CDR3 in DNA: TGTGCCAGCAGTTCCCTTCGGACAGGGACGTCCTATGGCTACACCTTC. Residues: CASSSLRTGTSYGYTF.

The chain couples TRBV6-1 to TRBJ1-2, with D unresolved. The length of the CDR3 is 12 residues. The germline V gene encodes CDR1 MNHNS and CDR2 SASEGT. V was cut by 2 bases and J by 6 bases, with 7 bases left in between. Here the CDR3 DNA reads TGTGCCAGCAGTGAAAATACAGATGGCTACACCTTC. Its translation is CASSENTDGYTF.

The chain has TRBV28 and TRBJ1-2, with 11 bases that match TRBD1. The V gene's germline CDR1 is MDHEN and CDR2 SYDVKM. The V and J ends lost 6 bases and 8 bases, in that order; junction bases with no gene match: 8. This CDR3 region has 14 residues. The CDR3 loop is CASSLGQGAKGYTF. The DNA for the CDR3 is TGTGCCAGCAGCCTCGGACAGGGGGCGAAGGGCTACACCTTC.

This clone was found a few times. CDR3 DNA sequence: TGTGCCAGCAGTGCGGGACAGGTTTCTGAGCAGTTCTTC. This sequence encodes CASSAGQVSEQFF. The chain combines TRBV6-4 with TRBJ2-1, with 8 bases aligning to TRBD1. V shed 4 bases and J 9 bases; nucleotides not matched to a gene: 5. The germline CDR1 and CDR2 sequences are MRHNA and SNTAGT. This CDR3 contains 13 residues.

The gene calls are TRBV28 and TRBJ2-1; D may be TRBD2 (5 bases). CDR1 and CDR2 from the germline V gene are MDHEN and SYDVKM. V was trimmed by 2 bases and J by 9 bases, leaving 20 bases between them. The CDR3 runs 16 residues. The CDR3 nucleotides read TGTGCCAGCAGTTTACCCGCTAGCCCCCCAGGAGGTGAGCAGTTCTTC. This encodes CASSLPASPPGGEQFF.

V usage is TRBV7-3 and J usage is TRBJ2-3; 13 bases match TRBD2. With 8 bases clipped from V and 4 bases from J, the junction kept 3 bases outside the gene matches. Germline CDR1 is SGHTA and CDR2 is FQGTGA. The CDR3 runs 14 residues. CDR3 bases: TGTGCCAGCGCCACTAGCGGGGGGGCAGATACGCAGTATTTT. Translated, it gives CASATSGGADTQYF.

Relative to its sample, this clone is medium-sized. The chain uses TRBV28 and TRBJ2-6; D may be TRBD2 (6 bases). Germline CDR1 MDHEN, CDR2 SYDVKM. The CDR3 is made up of 16 amino acids. Deletions cut 3 bases from V and 2 bases from J, with 11 bases between. CDR3 sequence (DNA): TGTGCCAGCAGTTTCGGGGAGGCGGCTGGGGCCAACGTCCTGACTTTC. Its protein is CASSFGEAAGANVLTF.

The chain employs TRBV6-5 and TRBJ1-6, with no clear D. From germline, CDR1 is MNHEY and CDR2 SVGAGI. Between the trimmed V and J ends, which lost 6 bases and 9 bases, there was a span of 15 bases. This CDR3 spans 14 amino acids. The CDR3 DNA follows: TGTGCCAGCAGCCCCCGGGGTTGGGGTTCACCCCTCCACTTT. This codes for CASSPRGWGSPLHF.

This clone was seen a handful of times. The rearrangement joins TRBV7-2 to TRBJ2-4; 7 bases fit TRBD2. Trimming cost V 1 base and J 0 bases; bases outside gene matches: 6. The CDR3 length is 17 residues. Per the germline V gene, CDR1 is SGHTA and CDR2 is FQGNSA. CDR3 sequence (DNA): TGTGCCAGCAGCTTAGGTACCCTAGCGGTAGCCAAAAACATTCAGTACTTC. Translating it yields CASSLGTLAVAKNIQYF. Full variable domain (outside the CDR3, taken from reference TRBV7-2 and TRBJ2-4): GAGVSQSPSNKVTEKGKDVELRCDPISGHTALYWYRQSLGQGLEFLIYFQGNSAPDKSGLPSDRFSAERTGGSVSTLTIQRTQQEDSAVYLCASSLGTLAVAKNIQYFGAGTRLSVL.

The V and J genes are TRBV7-9 and TRBJ2-5; 12 bases match TRBD2. This CDR3 is 14 amino acids long. Germline CDR1 reads SEHNR; CDR2 reads FQNEAQ (reference sequence). V gave up 5 bases and J gave up 4 bases; unmatched junction bases: 2. The CDR3 region is CASSETSGGETQYF. CDR3 coding DNA: TGTGCCAGCAGCGAGACTAGCGGGGGAGAGACCCAGTACTTC.

In this sample, this clone turned up once. V is TRBV30 and J is TRBJ1-5; D ambiguous. The V and J ends lost 3 bases and 2 bases respectively, with 11 bases between them. The germline V gene encodes CDR1 GTSNPN and CDR2 SVGIG (reference sequence). The CDR3 is 14 residues long. The CDR3 is CAWSEGFGNQPQHF. CDR3 bases: TGTGCCTGGAGCGAGGGCTTTGGCAATCAGCCCCAGCATTTT.

V and J are TRBV14 and TRBJ1-6; D uncertain. Trimming took off 2 bases at V and 5 bases at J, with 10 bases between the two ends. CDR3 length: 15 residues. CDR1 and CDR2 (germline): SGHDN, FVKESK. The CDR3 sequence: CASSQFGGNNSPLHF. CDR3 DNA: TGTGCCAGCAGCCAATTTGGCGGAAATAATTCACCCCTCCACTTT.

J is TRBJ1-2 and V is TRBV7-9, with a tentative D call TRBD1 (5 bases). Germline values: CDR1 SEHNR, CDR2 FQNEAQ (reference sequence). The V end lost 6 bases, the J end lost 0 bases, and 17 bases lay between the germline ends. This CDR3 comprises 16 residues. As DNA, the CDR3 is TGTGCCAGCAGTAGGGGCTCAACGGGGGCTAACTATGGCTACACCTTC. It specifies CASSRGSTGANYGYTF.

This chain uses TRBV30 with TRBJ1-1; 7 bases agree with TRBD1. The V segment lost 3 bases and the J segment 7 bases; nucleotides outside the gene matches: 8. The germline V gene has CDR1 GTSNPN and CDR2 SVGIG (reference sequence). The CDR3 sequence is 13 residues long. CDR3 nucleotide sequence: TGTGCCTGGAGGGCAGGGGGTCCCCTTGAAGCTTTCTTT. Protein product: CAWRAGGPLEAFF.

The gene calls are TRBV15 and TRBJ1-3; TRBD1 agrees at 7 bases. Looked up from germline, CDR1 is LNHNV and CDR2 is YYDKDF (reference sequence). V shed 5 bases, J shed 4 bases, and the junction held 8 bases outside the gene matches. The CDR3 length is 15 residues. CDR3 nucleotide sequence: TGTGCCACCAGCCCAGGGGTGGACAGGGGAAACACCATATATTTT. Its translation: CATSPGVDRGNTIYF. Combining the CDR3 with reference TRBV15 and TRBJ1-3 gives the whole variable domain DAMVIQNPRYQVTQFGKPVTLSCSQTLNHNVMYWYQQKSSQAPKLLFHYYDKDFNNEADTPDNFQSRRPNTSFCFLDIRSPGLGDTAMYLCATSPGVDRGNTIYFGEGSWLTVV.

The rearrangement links TRBV7-2 to TRBJ2-7, with 10 bases lining up with TRBD1. V trimming: 5 bases; J trimming: 5 bases; junction bases outside the gene matches: 9. This CDR3 contains 15 residues. Per germline, CDR1 SGHTA and CDR2 FQGNSA. CDR3 amino acids: CASSIMGQGQDEQYF. CDR3 bases: TGTGCCAGCAGCATAATGGGACAGGGGCAGGACGAGCAGTACTTC.

This clone has just a few counts. The chain uses TRBV6-5 and TRBJ1-2, with 10 bases fitting TRBD1. Per the germline V gene, CDR1 is MNHEY and CDR2 is SVGAGI. The CDR3 is 13 amino acids. After removal of 6 bases from V and 4 bases from J, the junction contained 2 bases not matched to a gene. This CDR3 is CASRDRGFYGYTF. DNA of the CDR3: TGTGCCAGCAGGGACAGGGGGTTCTATGGCTACACCTTC.

This clone was recorded only once. The genes are TRBV10-3 and TRBJ1-3; 10 nucleotides align to TRBD1. V was clipped by 5 bases and J by 3 bases; unmatched bases: 7. The CDR3 runs to 16 residues. Germline assignment: CDR1 ENHRY and CDR2 SYGVKD. The DNA of the CDR3 is TGTGCCATCAGTATAGCAGACAGGGGGCTTGGAAACACCATATATTTT. Translating gives CAISIADRGLGNTIYF.

The chain couples TRBV29-1 to TRBJ1-1, with TRBD1 as a possible D gene (5 bases). The CDR3 runs to 15 residues. The germline CDR1 and CDR2 sequences are SQVTM and ANQGSEA. V was trimmed by 4 bases and J by 0 bases, leaving 15 bases between them. DNA for the CDR3: TGCAGCGTTGGAGCGACAGTTACTATGAACACTGAAGCTTTCTTT. Translating it yields CSVGATVTMNTEAFF.

This clone showed up just a few times. This chain links TRBV5-4 with TRBJ2-2; possibly TRBD2 for D (5 bases). This CDR3 spans 13 amino acids. Trimming removed 5 bases at V and 6 bases at J, with 11 bases between. The V gene's germline CDR1 is SGHNT and CDR2 YYREEE (reference sequence). The CDR3 DNA sequence: TGTGCCAGCAGGTTGAGCGGCGCCGGGGAGCTGTTTTTT. It translates to CASRLSGAGELFF.

J is TRBJ2-2 and V is TRBV9, with a possible D match to TRBD2 (6 bases). The V end was cut by 1 base, the J end by 6 bases, with 13 bases between. Germline values: CDR1 SGDLS, CDR2 YYNGEE. The CDR3 runs to 15 residues. CDR3 sequence reads: CASSVQGGKSGELFF. The CDR3 DNA is TGTGCCAGCAGCGTACAGGGCGGGAAGTCCGGGGAGCTGTTTTTT.

V usage is TRBV7-8 and J usage is TRBJ1-2, with TRBD1 matching over 8 bases. Trimming took 2 bases from V and 3 from J; bases not matched to a gene: 11. Germline V gene lookup returns CDR1 SGHVS and CDR2 FQNEAQ. The CDR3 is 17 amino acids. For the CDR3, the DNA is TGTGCCAGCAGCTTAAGGGGCAGGGGGCGAGGAGACTATGGCTACACCTTC. Its translation: CASSLRGRGRGDYGYTF.

A few counts support this clone. This chain joins TRBV10-3 and TRBJ1-4, with TRBD1 as a possible D gene (6 bases). Germline V CDR1 and CDR2: ENHRY, SYGVKD. V was shortened by 10 bases and J by 8 bases, with 17 bases between the two germline ends. This CDR3 comprises 13 residues. As DNA, the CDR3 is TGTGCCACTGCCCGGGGGGCGGAAGAAAAACTGTTTTTT. Translation: CATARGAEEKLFF.

The rearrangement uses TRBV5-6 and TRBJ2-2, with D uncertain. CDR3 length equals 14 residues. Germline V lookup: CDR1 SGHDT, CDR2 YYEEEE. Trimming cost V 4 bases and J 4 bases, with 11 bases left between them. The CDR3 DNA sequence: TGTGCCAGCAGCCGGCAAGCTAGCACCGGGGAGCTGTTTTTT. Its protein product is CASSRQASTGELFF. The full variable domain, in which reference TRBV5-6 and TRBJ2-2 provide the parts outside the CDR3, is DAGVTQSPTHLIKTRGQQVTLRCSPKSGHDTVSWYQQALGQGPQFIFQYYEEEERQRGNFPDRFSGHQFPNYSSELNVNALLLGDSALYLCASSRQASTGELFFGEGSRLTVL.

Here the CDR3 reads CASSSGFGANVLTF. DNA for the CDR3: TGTGCCAGCAGTTCGGGGTTTGGGGCCAACGTCCTGACTTTC. The gene calls are TRBV28 and TRBJ2-6; D is possibly TRBD2 (5 bases). CDR1 and CDR2 (germline): MDHEN, SYDVKM. This CDR3 spans 14 amino acids. V lost 4 bases and J lost 3, with 7 bases in between.

This clone occurred a few times. This chain joins TRBV5-6 and TRBJ2-7; 11 bases are a match to TRBD1. V was pared by 4 bases and J by 4 bases, with 10 bases of the junction left unmatched. The CDR3 runs 16 residues. Germline V gives CDR1 SGHDT, CDR2 YYEEEE. CDR3 region: CASSGRGQGARYEQYF. The CDR3, as DNA: TGTGCCAGCAGCGGGAGAGGACAGGGGGCGAGGTACGAGCAGTACTTC.

V usage is TRBV19 and J usage is TRBJ2-1, with no clear D. Trimming pared 3 bases from V and 7 bases from J, leaving 13 bases between. CDR1 and CDR2 (germline): LNHDA, SQIVND (reference sequence). CDR3 size: 14 residues. The CDR3 spells CASSILLSRNEQFF. Here the CDR3 DNA reads TGTGCCAGTAGTATCCTCCTCTCCAGAAATGAGCAGTTCTTC.

The genes are TRBV29-1 and TRBJ1-1; perhaps TRBD1 as D (6 bases). Germline-derived CDR1 and CDR2 are SQVTM and ANQGSEA. Trimming removed 6 bases from V and 0 bases from J, with 14 bases in between. This CDR3 comprises 14 residues. The CDR3 nucleotides are TGCAGCGTAGGGAGGGGGTTCATGAACACTGAAGCTTTCTTT. It codes for CSVGRGFMNTEAFF.